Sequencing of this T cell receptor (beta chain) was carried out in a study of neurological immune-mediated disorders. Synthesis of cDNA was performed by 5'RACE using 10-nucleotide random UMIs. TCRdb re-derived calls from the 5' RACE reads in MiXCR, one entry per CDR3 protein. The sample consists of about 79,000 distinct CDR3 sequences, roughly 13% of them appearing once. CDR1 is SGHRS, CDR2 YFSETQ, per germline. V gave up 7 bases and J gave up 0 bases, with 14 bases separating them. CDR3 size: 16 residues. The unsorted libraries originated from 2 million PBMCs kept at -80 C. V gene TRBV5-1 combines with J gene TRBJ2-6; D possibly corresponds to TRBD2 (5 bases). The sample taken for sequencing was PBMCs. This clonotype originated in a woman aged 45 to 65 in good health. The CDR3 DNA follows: TGCGCCAGCCGCGAGGGTTTGAGCTCTGGGGCCAACGTCCTGACTTTC. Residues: CASREGLSSGANVLTF.